The following is a T cell receptor (beta chain) sequence with its context. The record originates from a study of T cells after yellow fever vaccination. Germline CDR1 reads SGHRS; CDR2 reads YFSETQ. Trimming left V 4 bases short and J 5 bases short, with 12 bases between. CDR3 size: 13 residues. TCRdb used MiXCR to reprocess the 5' RACE reads, holding one entry per CDR3 protein. The repertoire holds a few hundred thousand distinct CDR3 sequences, 6.9% seen once, with about 0.9% in the top ten. This receptor was taken from a man aged 25-40 years who received the YFV17D yellow fever vaccine. Source: CD4+ T cells sorted from PBMCs, taken 15 days after the yellow fever booster vaccination. This chain links TRBV5-1 with TRBJ2-5; D is perhaps TRBD1 or TRBD2 (5 bases each). CDR3 DNA: TGCGCCAGCAGCCAAGGATGGGGGGAGACCCAGTACTTC. Protein sequence: CASSQGWGETQYF.